Sequencing of this T cell receptor (beta chain) was carried out in a study of T cells after yellow fever vaccination. Study-wide results and caveats: Primary-vaccination clones mostly resurfaced post-booster (96% CD4, approximately 89% CD8).

This clonotype occurred many times. The antigen remains undetermined. CDR1 KGHSH and CDR2 LQKENI come from the germline V gene. Trimming left V 2 bases short and J 0 bases short, with 5 bases between. This CDR3 contains 14 residues. The study made its TCR cDNA through 5'RACE template switching. That step introduced a universal primer site along with UMIs. TCRdb recomputed calls from the 5' RACE reads with MiXCR, one row per CDR3 protein. The data contain 200,000 to 300,000 distinct CDR3 sequences, about 3.9% of them singletons. J is TRBJ2-1 and V is TRBV18; D remains ambiguous. The sample here was PBMCs, taken 15 days after the yellow fever booster vaccination. This clonotype was obtained from a man aged 18 to 30 who received the YFV17D yellow fever vaccine. In DNA form, the CDR3 reads TGTGCCAGCTCACCAGCCAGCTCCTACAATGAGCAGTTCTTC. Translation: CASSPASSYNEQFF.